Each of the 25 T cell receptor beta chains below was sequenced from the same sample in a study of T cells after yellow fever vaccination. MiXCR was run by TCRdb on the 5' RACE reads, yielding one entry per CDR3 protein. The data hold 200,000 to 300,000 distinct CDR3 sequences, with approximately 6.7% observed a single time. Sample: CD4+ T cells sorted from PBMCs, taken on the day of the yellow fever booster vaccination. The receptors shown here come from a man between 25 and 39 years old who received the YFV17D yellow fever vaccine.

The rearrangement links TRBV19 to TRBJ2-1, with 7 nucleotides matching TRBD2. This CDR3 has 17 residues. V was pared by 10 bases and J by 6 bases, with 21 bases of the junction left unmatched. Germline CDR1 LNHDA, CDR2 SQIVND (reference sequence). Written as DNA, the CDR3 is TGTGCCACCACCCTCCATTTAACTGGGGGGGTAGTCAATGAGCAGTTCTTC. It specifies CATTLHLTGGVVNEQFF. Full variable domain (missing parts from reference TRBV19 and TRBJ2-1): DGGITQSPKYLFRKEGQNVTLSCEQNLNHDAMYWYRQDPGQGLRLIYYSQIVNDFQKGDIAEGYSVSREKKESFPLTVTSAQKNPTAFYLCATTLHLTGGVVNEQFFGPGTRLTVL.

The table lists this clonotype with many counts. The V and J genes are TRBV3-1 and TRBJ2-5; D unresolved. Trimming removed 3 bases from V and 2 bases from J, with 7 bases in between. Looked up from germline, CDR1 is LGHDT and CDR2 is YNNKEL (reference sequence). The CDR3 runs to 13 residues. CDR3 sequence reads: CASSHLVQETQYF. Written as DNA, the CDR3 is TGTGCCAGCAGCCATTTGGTTCAAGAGACCCAGTACTTC.

This clonotype was seen many times. CDR3 amino acids: CASSFSREKTQYF. The CDR3 nucleotides read TGTGCCAGCAGCTTCTCCCGGGAGAAGACCCAGTACTTC. J is TRBJ2-5 and V is TRBV5-4; D is perhaps TRBD2 (6 bases). The germline gives CDR1 SGHNT, CDR2 YYREEE (reference sequence). The CDR3 spans 13 residues. V was shortened by 2 bases and J by 6 bases, with 11 bases between the two germline ends.

A remark on this clonotype: A read error may be the cause here, since a much bigger clone is one base away. V gene TRBV5-1 combines with J gene TRBJ2-5, with 11 nucleotides matching TRBD1. The CDR3 contains 15 residues. Germline CDR1 is SGHRS and CDR2 is YFSETQ. The CDR3 spells CSSSADRGRGETQYF. The CDR3 DNA follows: TGCTCCAGCAGCGCGGACAGGGGGCGCGGAGAGACCCAGTACTTC.

This clonotype was picked up a small number of times. The V call is TRBV5-4, the J call TRBJ2-2; D is unclear. This CDR3 spans 12 amino acids. V was clipped by 2 bases and J by 7 bases, with 6 bases between them. Germline CDR1 and CDR2: SGHNT and YYREEE (reference sequence). This CDR3 reads CASSFRSGELFF. The CDR3 coding sequence is TGTGCCAGCAGCTTTCGAAGCGGGGAGCTGTTTTTT.

This clonotype came up a few times. V usage is TRBV5-4 and J usage is TRBJ1-4; the D gene is possibly TRBD1 (5 bases). V shed 4 bases and J shed 6 bases, with 16 bases lying between them. The germline CDR1 and CDR2 sequences are SGHNT and YYREEE (reference sequence). CDR3 length: 15 amino acids. For the CDR3, the DNA is TGTGCCAGCAGCCCTGGGGGTTCCCAATATGAAAAACTGTTTTTT. Protein: CASSPGGSQYEKLFF.

This clonotype has ten or more counts. This CDR3 reads CASTRDSEQFF. The CDR3, as DNA: TGTGCCAGCACCCGAGACAGTGAGCAGTTCTTC. The chain combines TRBV12-3 or TRBV12-4 with TRBJ2-1; maybe TRBD1 (5 bases). The CDR3 consists of 11 residues. Trimming took 7 bases from V and 9 from J, leaving 10 bases between them.

This clonotype was observed many times. The rearrangement uses TRBV14 and TRBJ2-1, with a tentative D call TRBD2 (6 bases). V was clipped by 5 bases and J by 4 bases, with 18 bases between them. Germline loops: CDR1 SGHDN, CDR2 FVKESK. The CDR3 runs 16 residues. Here the CDR3 reads CASSALGTEKYNEQFF. The CDR3, as DNA: TGTGCCAGCAGCGCCCTTGGGACTGAAAAATACAATGAGCAGTTCTTC.

This clonotype occurred many times. V and J are TRBV5-1 and TRBJ2-3, with D perhaps matching TRBD2 (5 bases). Deletions cut 5 bases from V and 2 bases from J, with 9 bases between. Germline V gives CDR1 SGHRS, CDR2 YFSETQ. There are 13 residues in the CDR3. The CDR3 protein is CASRDYDTDTQYF. DNA for the CDR3: TGCGCCAGCAGAGACTATGACACAGATACGCAGTATTTT.

This clonotype was detected a few times. The V call is TRBV5-4, the J call TRBJ2-2, with D perhaps given as TRBD1 or TRBD2 (6 bases each). The CDR3 runs 16 residues. V was pared by 5 bases and J by 4 bases, with 18 bases between. Per germline, CDR1 SGHNT and CDR2 YYREEE (reference sequence). The CDR3 protein is CASSPVGGPGTGELFF. CDR3 DNA: TGTGCCAGCAGTCCGGTGGGGGGCCCGGGCACCGGGGAGCTGTTTTTT. Filled out from reference TRBV5-4 and TRBJ2-2, the complete variable domain reads ETGVTQSPTHLIKTRGQQVTLRCSSQSGHNTVSWYQQALGQGPQFIFQYYREEENGRGNFPPRFSGLQFPNYSSELNVNALELDDSALYLCASSPVGGPGTGELFFGEGSRLTVL.

This clonotype was recorded a few times. V is TRBV3-1 and J is TRBJ2-1, with 8 positions matching TRBD2. CDR1 and CDR2 from the germline V gene are LGHDT and YNNKEL (reference sequence). The CDR3 totals 17 residues. Trimming took 3 bases from V and 0 from J; bases not matched to a gene: 7. The CDR3 sequence: CASSHPASGSSYNEQFF. Written as DNA, the CDR3 is TGTGCCAGCAGCCACCCCGCAAGCGGGAGCTCCTACAATGAGCAGTTCTTC.

This clonotype was seen many times. J is TRBJ1-1 and V is TRBV5-5; D is undetermined. V was cut by 3 bases and J by 3 bases, with 12 bases left in between. CDR1 and CDR2 (germline): SGHKS, YYEKEE (reference sequence). CDR3 size: 14 residues. In DNA form, the CDR3 reads TGTGCCAGCAGCTCTAACCGGGGTTACACTGAAGCTTTCTTT. As protein: CASSSNRGYTEAFF.

Ten or more counts support this clonotype. This rearrangement joins TRBV5-4 to TRBJ2-3; D is perhaps TRBD2 (6 bases). V was pared by 1 base and J by 3 bases, with 12 bases between. Germline CDR1 reads SGHNT; CDR2 reads YYREEE (reference sequence). The CDR3 sequence is 15 residues long. CDR3 amino acids: CASSLFGRSTDTQYF. CDR3 nucleotide sequence: TGTGCCAGCAGCTTGTTCGGGAGAAGTACAGATACGCAGTATTTT.

This clonotype showed up many times. This chain joins TRBV5-1 and TRBJ2-3; TRBD1 matches 8 bases. The CDR3 runs 13 residues. Germline V lookup: CDR1 SGHRS, CDR2 YFSETQ. The trim removed 6 bases at V and 1 base at J, leaving 1 base unmatched. The CDR3 is CASKTGGTDTQYF. DNA for the CDR3: TGCGCCAGCAAGACAGGGGGCACAGATACGCAGTATTTT.

This clonotype was seen a handful of times. The gene calls are TRBV20-1 and TRBJ2-6, with D possibly called TRBD1 or TRBD2 (5 bases each). Germline CDR1 and CDR2: DFQATT and SNEGSKA (reference sequence). The V and J ends lost 0 bases and 11 bases respectively, with 8 bases between them. The CDR3 extends over 12 amino acids. DNA for the CDR3: TGCAGTGCTAGAGATGGGACGGACGTCCTGACTTTC. It is translated as CSARDGTDVLTF.

This clonotype was detected only a few times. The chain joins TRBV18 to TRBJ2-1; no firm D call. From germline, CDR1 is KGHSH and CDR2 LQKENI. V lost 0 bases, J lost 12 bases, and 15 bases lay in between. The CDR3 spans 14 residues. Written as DNA, the CDR3 is TGTGCCAGCTCACCACCGAGTATTCCGGAATTGCAGTTCTTC. Encoded protein: CASSPPSIPELQFF. Full variable domain (rest looked up from reference TRBV18 and TRBJ2-1): NAGVMQNPRHLVRRRGQEARLRCSPMKGHSHVYWYRQLPEEGLKFMVYLQKENIIDESGMPKERFSAEFPKEGPSILRIQQVVRGDSAAYFCASSPPSIPELQFFGPGTRLTVL.

Details on this clonotype: This sequence may be a read error, since a much larger clone differs from it by one base. V usage is TRBV4-2 and J usage is TRBJ2-2, with unresolved D. Per germline, CDR1 LGHNA and CDR2 YNFKEQ. The V end was cut by 1 base, the J end by 6 bases, with 9 bases between. This CDR3 has 14 amino acids. CDR3 loop: CASSQVASAGELFF. The CDR3 DNA sequence: TGTGCCAGCAGCCAAGTGGCCAGCGCCGGGGAGCTGTTTTTT.

This clonotype has more than one count but fewer than ten. An end of the junction does not agree with germline; a read error may underlie this. This sequence joins TRBV20-1 and TRBJ2-2, with D tentatively TRBD1 (6 bases). The CDR3 loop spans 16 amino acids. Germline lookup yields CDR1 DFQATT and CDR2 SNEGSKA (reference sequence). Here the CDR3 DNA reads TGCTGTGCTAGAGTTGGGTCACAGGGAAACACCGGGGAGCTGTTTTTT. Protein product: CCARVGSQGNTGELFF.

This clonotype occurred many times. The rearrangement joins TRBV7-2 to TRBJ2-5; TRBD2 matches 7 bases. Germline lookup yields CDR1 SGHTA and CDR2 FQGNSA. V trimming: 5 bases; J trimming: 1 base; junction bases outside the gene matches: 7. This CDR3 is built from 15 residues. The CDR3, as DNA: TGTGCCAGCAGCCCCCGGCTAGCGGTCCAAGAGACCCAGTACTTC. It encodes CASSPRLAVQETQYF.

This clonotype was detected many times. The J gene is TRBJ2-7, the V gene TRBV6-5; no firm D call. The V gene lost 2 bases and the J gene lost 4 bases, with 9 bases spanning the gap. Germline CDR1 and CDR2: MNHEY and SVGAGI. The CDR3 runs 13 residues. The CDR3 sequence is CASSYSNRYEQYF. CDR3 sequence (DNA): TGTGCCAGCAGTTACAGTAATCGATACGAGCAGTACTTC.

There are a few counts of this clonotype. This rearrangement joins TRBV12-3 or TRBV12-4 to TRBJ2-7; D is perhaps TRBD1 (5 bases). The V gene lost 3 bases and the J gene lost 4 bases, with 13 bases spanning the gap. The CDR3 loop spans 14 amino acids. CDR3 region: CASSFSGLAYEQYF. In nucleotides, the CDR3 is TGTGCCAGCAGTTTTTCAGGGTTGGCTTACGAGCAGTACTTC.

The chain links TRBV7-2 to TRBJ2-3; 12 bases align to TRBD2. Germline assignment: CDR1 SGHTA and CDR2 FQGNSA. J was trimmed by 5 bases and V by 4 bases; bases with no gene match: 1. This CDR3 is built from 14 residues. The DNA for the CDR3 is TGTGCCAGCAGCTCTAGCGGGAGGGTAGATACGCAGTATTTT. Translated: CASSSSGRVDTQYF.

This chain links TRBV18 with TRBJ2-5; D tentatively reads TRBD1 or TRBD2 (5 bases each). This CDR3 region has 13 residues. The ends were cut back, 1 base at V and 5 bases at J, with 8 bases in the middle. The V gene's germline CDR1 is KGHSH and CDR2 LQKENI. CDR3 DNA sequence: TGTGCCAGCTCACCACTCAGGGAGGAGACCCAGTACTTC. Its protein is CASSPLREETQYF.

A few counts support this clonotype. CDR3 in amino acids: CASSLVGAVTYEQYF. CDR3 sequence (DNA): TGTGCCAGCAGCTTAGTCGGCGCCGTTACCTACGAGCAGTACTTC. The rearrangement joins TRBV7-2 to TRBJ2-7; D is uncertain. Germline V CDR1 and CDR2: SGHTA, FQGNSA. V was shortened by 1 base and J by 2 bases, with 12 bases between the two germline ends. The CDR3 loop spans 15 amino acids.

Concerning this clonotype itself: A much larger clonotype is one base distant, so this may be a read error. This chain joins TRBV5-1 and TRBJ1-1, with a tentative D call TRBD1 (6 bases). Germline assignment: CDR1 SGHRS and CDR2 YFSETQ. Between the trimmed V and J ends, which lost 3 bases and 5 bases, there was a span of 11 bases. This CDR3 is built from 13 residues. The CDR3 DNA reads as TGCGCCAGCAGCTCCCGGGACAAGACTGAAGCTTTCTTT. Translating it yields CASSSRDKTEAFF.